This T cell receptor beta chain derives from a study of cytomegalovirus exposure and HLA in healthy donors. The CDR3 spans 13 residues. The V gene end was trimmed by 2 bases and the J gene end by 6 bases; junction bases not matched to a gene: 4. CDR1 and CDR2 (germline): SGHAT, FQDESV (reference sequence). The PCR was carried out with 60 Vbeta primers and 13 Jbeta primers. Sequenced by immunoSEQ multiplex PCR; TCRdb stores in-frame clones only, minus some. This table has around 140,000 clones, under 70% appearing once. The sequenced material came from PBMCs. The sequence was obtained from a woman in her sixties in good health and CMV-seronegative. This rearrangement joins TRBV11-1 to TRBJ2-7, with 7 positions matching TRBD1. Here the CDR3 DNA reads TGTGCCAGCAGCTTACAGCGACAGGGCGAGCAGTACTTC. Translation: CASSLQRQGEQYF.